One and the same sample provided the 18 T cell receptor beta chains below, sequenced in a study of blood T cell repertoires in COVID-19. TCRdb's table, derived via immunoSEQ multiplex PCR, lists solely in-frame clones and lacks some. Of about 160,000 clones in the sample, roughly 93% are singletons; the top ten hold about 2.3%. Sample: peripheral blood. These receptors all come from a man between 18 and 29 years old with acute or convalescent COVID-19.

V is TRBV5-4 and J is TRBJ1-2; no firm D call. Trimming removed 0 bases from V and 4 bases from J, with 4 bases in between. CDR3 length: 12 amino acids. Germline CDR1 SGHNT, CDR2 YYREEE (reference sequence). The CDR3 DNA sequence: TGTGCCAGCAGCTTGGACACCTATGGCTACACCTTC. This sequence encodes CASSLDTYGYTF.

The chain couples TRBV29-1 to TRBJ1-4; TRBD1 might be the D (5 bases). Germline CDR1 reads SQVTM; CDR2 reads ANQGSEA. The V end lost 4 bases, the J end lost 6 bases, and 9 bases lay between the germline ends. The CDR3 totals 12 residues. CDR3 residues: CSVGQTHEKLFF. The CDR3 DNA reads TGCAGCGTTGGACAGACTCATGAAAAACTGTTTTTT.

J is TRBJ1-1 and V is TRBV6-6, with D maybe TRBD1 (6 bases). The CDR3 is 15 residues long. Trimming removed 3 bases from V and 0 bases from J, with 11 bases in between. The V gene's germline CDR1 is MNHNY and CDR2 SVGAGI (reference sequence). DNA for the CDR3: TGTGCCAGCAGTTATACCGGGACACTGAACACTGAAGCTTTCTTT. Translating it yields CASSYTGTLNTEAFF.

The rearrangement joins TRBV2 to TRBJ2-7, with TRBD2 as a possible D gene (5 bases). Trimming took 4 bases from V and 5 from J, leaving 9 bases between them. Germline CDR1 SNHLY, CDR2 FYNNEI. The CDR3 runs to 12 residues. The DNA of the CDR3 is TGTGCCAGCAGTGTGGAGGCCCACGAGCAGTACTTC. This encodes CASSVEAHEQYF.

In DNA, the CDR3 is TGTGCCAGCAGCCTGGGCCCGGTGGCTTTCTTT. Protein product: CASSLGPVAFF. The rearrangement joins TRBV6-5 to TRBJ1-1, with D hard to call. V was clipped by 6 bases and J by 11 bases, with 13 bases between them. The CDR3 extends over 11 amino acids. Looked up from germline, CDR1 is MNHEY and CDR2 is SVGAGI.

The chain joins TRBV12-3 or TRBV12-4 to TRBJ1-6; the D gene is possibly TRBD1 (6 bases). CDR3 length: 13 residues. The V gene lost 6 bases and the J gene lost 12 bases, with 15 bases spanning the gap. The CDR3 spells CASRTRTEGPLHF. The CDR3 coding sequence is TGTGCCAGCAGAACACGGACAGAGGGACCCCTCCACTTT.

This clone was recorded once. The V call is TRBV11-2, the J call TRBJ1-3; no clear D. This CDR3 contains 16 residues. V was pared by 4 bases and J by 0 bases, with 13 bases between. The V gene's germline CDR1 is SGHAT and CDR2 FQNNGV. CDR3 in amino acids: CASSYIGGSSGNTIYF. The CDR3 DNA reads TGTGCCAGCAGCTATATAGGAGGTTCCTCTGGAAACACCATATATTTT.

This chain joins TRBV5-4 and TRBJ1-1; D might be TRBD1 (6 bases). This CDR3 is built from 15 residues. With 4 bases removed from V and 4 bases from J, the gap between germline ends came to 17 bases. Germline assignment: CDR1 SGHNT and CDR2 YYREEE (reference sequence). This CDR3 reads CASSLRGGAVTEAFF. Written as DNA, the CDR3 is TGTGCCAGCAGCCTACGGGGGGGGGCAGTCACTGAAGCTTTCTTT.

The chain has TRBV12-5 and TRBJ2-5; 15 nucleotides line up with TRBD2. The CDR3 consists of 16 residues. Germline CDR1 is LGHNT and CDR2 is FRNRAP. V lost 4 bases to trimming and J lost 5 bases; unmatched junction nucleotides: 5. The CDR3 loop is CASGSGLAGGGETQYF. DNA for the CDR3: TGTGCTAGTGGTTCGGGACTAGCGGGAGGCGGGGAGACCCAGTACTTC.

The CDR3 reads CASSYLPDQPQHF. In nucleotides, the CDR3 is TGTGCCAGCAGTTACCTCCCTGATCAGCCCCAGCATTTT. This sequence joins TRBV6-2 or TRBV6-3 and TRBJ1-5; D gene unclear. V lost 2 bases and J lost 5, with 7 bases in between. CDR3 length: 13 amino acids. Germline-derived CDR1 and CDR2 are MNHEY and SVGEGT.

This clone is a singleton in its sample. The chain uses TRBV5-1 and TRBJ2-7; D may be TRBD1 (5 bases). The germline gives CDR1 SGHRS, CDR2 YFSETQ. The length of the CDR3 is 14 residues. V shed 3 bases and J shed 3 bases, with 13 bases lying between them. This CDR3 is CASSYLPRGYEQYF. CDR3 nucleotides: TGCGCCAGCAGCTACCTTCCTAGGGGCTACGAGCAGTACTTC.

This chain uses TRBV3-1 (or the pseudogene TRBV3-2) with TRBJ2-3; D not resolved. This CDR3 has 14 residues. Per the germline V gene, CDR1 is LGHDT and CDR2 is YNNKEL (reference sequence). Trimming took off 0 bases at V and 8 bases at J, with 12 bases between the two ends. The CDR3 sequence: CASSQEPSAGTQYF. CDR3 DNA: TGTGCCAGCAGCCAAGAGCCCTCTGCAGGTACGCAGTATTTT.

The chain is built from TRBV3-1 (or the pseudogene TRBV3-2) and TRBJ2-7; 10 positions match TRBD1. The germline V gene has CDR1 LGHDT and CDR2 YNNKEL (reference sequence). The CDR3 spans 18 residues. The trim removed 1 base at V and 6 bases at J, leaving 15 bases unmatched. The CDR3 reads CASSQVIGTGELVSEQYF. The CDR3 DNA follows: TGTGCCAGCAGCCAAGTCATCGGGACAGGGGAATTAGTTTCCGAGCAGTACTTC.

Worth noting for this clone: Relative to the germline gene, one junction end is altered; a read error may explain this. CDR3: CASSDSRTGFGNTIYF. The DNA of the CDR3 is TGTGCCAGCAGTGACTCCCGGACAGGATTTGGAAACACCATATATTTT. This chain joins TRBV6-6 and TRBJ1-3, with 7 nucleotides matching TRBD1. CDR1 is MNHNY and CDR2 is SVGAGI in the germline V gene (reference sequence). The CDR3 loop spans 16 amino acids.

The chain recombines TRBV2 with TRBJ1-1, with 8 bases matching TRBD1. The CDR3 has 14 amino acids. The germline V gene has CDR1 SNHLY and CDR2 FYNNEI. The V segment lost 6 bases and the J segment 4 bases; nucleotides outside the gene matches: 7. CDR3 in DNA: TGTGCCAGCAGAGCGACAGGGGTGGCCACTGAAGCTTTCTTT. This encodes CASRATGVATEAFF.

This sequence joins TRBV19 and TRBJ1-1; D might be TRBD1 (6 bases). Germline V gene data show CDR1 as LNHDA and CDR2 as SQIVND (reference sequence). V was pared by 4 bases and J by 2 bases, with 8 bases between. This CDR3 comprises 13 residues. The CDR3: CASSTQGNTEAFF. For the CDR3, the DNA is TGTGCCAGTAGTACACAGGGCAACACTGAAGCTTTCTTT.

The CDR3 loop reads CASSRSGGNGYTF. The CDR3 region has the DNA TGTGCCAGCAGCCGGAGCGGGGGAAATGGCTACACCTTC. The V gene is TRBV6-5, the J gene TRBJ1-2, with D possibly matching TRBD1 (5 bases). The CDR3 runs to 13 residues. Germline V CDR1 and CDR2: MNHEY, SVGAGI. Trimming removed 6 bases from V and 6 bases from J, with 14 bases in between.

The chain carries TRBV15 and TRBJ2-5; D remains ambiguous. CDR1 is LNHNV and CDR2 is YYDKDF in the germline V gene (reference sequence). The V and J ends lost 2 bases and 4 bases respectively, with 8 bases between them. The CDR3 is made up of 13 amino acids. As DNA, the CDR3 is TGTGCCACCAGCAGATCCCTAGGAGAGACCCAGTACTTC. Its protein product is CATSRSLGETQYF.